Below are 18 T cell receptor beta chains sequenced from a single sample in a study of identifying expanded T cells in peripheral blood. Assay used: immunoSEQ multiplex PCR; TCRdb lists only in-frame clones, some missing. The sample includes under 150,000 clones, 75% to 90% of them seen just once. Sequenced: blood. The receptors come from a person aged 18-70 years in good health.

Here the CDR3 reads CASSFRQEWYSPLHF. As DNA, the CDR3 is TGTGCCAGCAGCTTCCGACAGGAATGGTATTCACCCCTCCACTTT. The rearrangement links TRBV7-2 to TRBJ1-6; tentative D call: TRBD1 (6 bases). Germline assignment: CDR1 SGHTA and CDR2 FQGNSA. The CDR3 is made up of 15 amino acids. V lost 3 bases to trimming and J lost 8 bases, with 14 bases between them.

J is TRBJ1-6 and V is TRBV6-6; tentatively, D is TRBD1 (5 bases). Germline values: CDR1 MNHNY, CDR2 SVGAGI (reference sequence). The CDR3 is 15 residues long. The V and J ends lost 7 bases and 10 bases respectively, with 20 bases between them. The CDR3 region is CASTAGGGFSSPLHF. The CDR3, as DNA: TGTGCCAGCACCGCGGGTGGGGGGTTTTCCTCACCCCTCCACTTT.

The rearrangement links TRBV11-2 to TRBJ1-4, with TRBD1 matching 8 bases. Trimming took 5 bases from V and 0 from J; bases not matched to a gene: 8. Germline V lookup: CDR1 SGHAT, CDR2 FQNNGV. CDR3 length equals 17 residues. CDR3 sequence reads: CASSPWTGHSTNEKLFF. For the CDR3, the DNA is TGTGCCAGCAGCCCTTGGACAGGGCATTCAACTAATGAAAAACTGTTTTTT.

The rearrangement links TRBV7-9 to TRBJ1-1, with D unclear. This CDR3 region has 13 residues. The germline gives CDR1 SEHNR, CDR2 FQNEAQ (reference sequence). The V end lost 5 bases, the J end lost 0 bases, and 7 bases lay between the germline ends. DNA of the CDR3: TGTGCCAGCAGCCCAACTATGAACACTGAAGCTTTCTTT. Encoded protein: CASSPTMNTEAFF.

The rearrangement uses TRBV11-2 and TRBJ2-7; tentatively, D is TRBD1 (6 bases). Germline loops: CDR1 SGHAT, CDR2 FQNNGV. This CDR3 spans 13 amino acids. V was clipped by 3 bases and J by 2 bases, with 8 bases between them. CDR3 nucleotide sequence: TGTGCCAGCAGCTTTTGGGGGCCCTACGAGCAGTACTTC. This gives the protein CASSFWGPYEQYF. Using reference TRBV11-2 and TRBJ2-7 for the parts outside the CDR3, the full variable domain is EAGVAQSPRYKIIEKRQSVAFWCNPISGHATLYWYQQILGQGPKLLIQFQNNGVVDDSQLPKDRFSAERLKGVDSTLKIQPAKLEDSAVYLCASSFWGPYEQYFGPGTRLTVT.

The CDR3 region has the DNA TGTGCCAGTAGTATAGAAGACAGGGGTAGCAATTCACCCCTCCACTTT. Residues: CASSIEDRGSNSPLHF. This chain links TRBV19 with TRBJ1-6; the match to TRBD1 covers 8 bases. With V trimmed by 0 bases and J by 7 bases, 5 bases remained unmatched. The CDR3 is 16 residues long. Germline V gene sequence: CDR1 LNHDA, CDR2 SQIVND (reference sequence).

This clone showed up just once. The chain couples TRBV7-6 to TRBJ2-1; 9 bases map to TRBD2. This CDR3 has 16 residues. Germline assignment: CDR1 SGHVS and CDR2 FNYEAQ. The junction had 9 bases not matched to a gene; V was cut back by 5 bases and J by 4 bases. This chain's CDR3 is CASSHGRGGTYNEQFF. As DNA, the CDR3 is TGTGCCAGCAGCCATGGGCGGGGGGGAACGTACAATGAGCAGTTCTTC.

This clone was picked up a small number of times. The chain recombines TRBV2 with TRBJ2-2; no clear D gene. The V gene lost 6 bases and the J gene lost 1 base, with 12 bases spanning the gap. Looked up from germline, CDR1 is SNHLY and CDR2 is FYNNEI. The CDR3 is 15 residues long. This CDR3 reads CASSGSRGNTGELFF. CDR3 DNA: TGTGCCAGCAGCGGGTCTCGAGGGAACACCGGGGAGCTGTTTTTT.

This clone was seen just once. The CDR3 DNA reads as TGTGCCAGCAGTTTTGGTGGTATTGGCTACACCTTC. Its protein product is CASSFGGIGYTF. The chain is built from TRBV6-5 and TRBJ1-2, with unresolved D. Trimming cost V 4 bases and J 7 bases, with 10 bases left between them. CDR3 size: 12 residues. The germline CDR1 and CDR2 sequences are MNHEY and SVGAGI.

CDR3 amino acids: CASSRTTTNEKLFF. The CDR3 DNA reads as TGTGCCAGCAGCAGGACTACAACTAATGAAAAACTGTTTTTT. This rearrangement joins TRBV5-5 to TRBJ1-4; D is ambiguous. Germline V gene lookup returns CDR1 SGHKS and CDR2 YYEKEE (reference sequence). V gave up 4 bases and J gave up 0 bases, with 7 bases separating them. The CDR3 sequence is 14 residues long.

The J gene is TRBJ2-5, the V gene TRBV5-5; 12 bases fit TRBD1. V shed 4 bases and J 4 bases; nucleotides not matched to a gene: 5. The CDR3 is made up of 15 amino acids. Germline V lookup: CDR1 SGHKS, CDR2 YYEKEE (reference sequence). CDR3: CASSQGQGAGETQYF. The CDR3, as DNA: TGTGCCAGCAGCCAGGGACAGGGGGCTGGAGAGACCCAGTACTTC. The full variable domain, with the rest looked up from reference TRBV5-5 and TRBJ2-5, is DAGVTQSPTHLIKTRGQQVTLRCSPISGHKSVSWYQQVLGQGPQFIFQYYEKEERGRGNFPDRFSARQFPNYSSELNVNALLLGDSALYLCASSQGQGAGETQYFGPGTRLLVL.

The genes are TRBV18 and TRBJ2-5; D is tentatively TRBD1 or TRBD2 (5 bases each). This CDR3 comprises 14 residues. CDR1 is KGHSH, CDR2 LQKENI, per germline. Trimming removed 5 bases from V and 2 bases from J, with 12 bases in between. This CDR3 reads CASSVGRGQETQYF. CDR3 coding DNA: TGTGCCAGCTCAGTGGGACGGGGACAAGAGACCCAGTACTTC.

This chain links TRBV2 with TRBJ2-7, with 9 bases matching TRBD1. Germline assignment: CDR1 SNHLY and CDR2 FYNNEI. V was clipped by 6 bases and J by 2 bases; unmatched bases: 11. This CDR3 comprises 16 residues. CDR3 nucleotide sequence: TGTGCCAGCAGGGACCGAATGCGGACAGGGGCCTACGAGCAGTACTTC. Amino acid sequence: CASRDRMRTGAYEQYF.

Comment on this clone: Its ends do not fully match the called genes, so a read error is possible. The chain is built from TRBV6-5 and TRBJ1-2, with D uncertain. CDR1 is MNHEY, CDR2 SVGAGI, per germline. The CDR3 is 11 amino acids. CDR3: CASGDSRSKIF. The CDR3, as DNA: TGTGCCAGCGGGGATTCCAGGTCCAAAATCTTC.

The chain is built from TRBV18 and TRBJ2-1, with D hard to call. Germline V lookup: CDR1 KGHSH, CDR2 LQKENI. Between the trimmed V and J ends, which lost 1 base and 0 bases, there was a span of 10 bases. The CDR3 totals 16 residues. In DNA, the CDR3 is TGTGCCAGCTCACCACGTCCCCTGACCTCCTACAATGAGCAGTTCTTC. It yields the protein CASSPRPLTSYNEQFF.

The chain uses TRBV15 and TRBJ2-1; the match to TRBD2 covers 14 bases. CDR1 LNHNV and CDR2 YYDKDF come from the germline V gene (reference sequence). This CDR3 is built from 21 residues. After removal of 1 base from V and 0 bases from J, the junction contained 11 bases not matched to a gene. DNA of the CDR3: TGTGCCACCAGCAGAGTCTCCGGGACTAGCGGGGGTCATAGCTCCTACAATGAGCAGTTCTTC. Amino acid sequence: CATSRVSGTSGGHSSYNEQFF. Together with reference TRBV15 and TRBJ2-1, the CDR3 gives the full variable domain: DAMVIQNPRYQVTQFGKPVTLSCSQTLNHNVMYWYQQKSSQAPKLLFHYYDKDFNNEADTPDNFQSRRPNTSFCFLDIRSPGLGDTAMYLCATSRVSGTSGGHSSYNEQFFGPGTRLTVL.

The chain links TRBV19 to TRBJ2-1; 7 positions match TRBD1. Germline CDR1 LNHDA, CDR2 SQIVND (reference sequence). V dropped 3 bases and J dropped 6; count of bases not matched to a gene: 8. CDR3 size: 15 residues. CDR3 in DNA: TGTGCCAGTAGTATTAGTCCGACAGGGTTCAATGAGCAGTTCTTC. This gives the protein CASSISPTGFNEQFF.

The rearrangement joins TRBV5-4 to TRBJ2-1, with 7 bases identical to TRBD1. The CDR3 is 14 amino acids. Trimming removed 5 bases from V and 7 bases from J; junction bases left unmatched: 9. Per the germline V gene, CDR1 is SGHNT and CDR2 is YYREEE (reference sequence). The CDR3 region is CASSRGGPGNEQFF. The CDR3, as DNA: TGTGCCAGCAGTAGAGGGGGCCCCGGGAATGAGCAGTTCTTC.